These 22 T cell receptor beta chains came from one sample sequenced in a study of blood T cells in healthy people across ages. Through a sample-barcoded 5' primer and a J-beta primer mix, a second PCR was run for roughly 7 to 11 cycles. One entry per CDR3 protein, called by TCRdb with MiXCR from the 5' RACE reads. The sample records about 680,000 distinct CDR3 sequences, 45% to 50% being singletons. Sequences were obtained from blood. The receptors derive from an older woman in good health.

The rearrangement links TRBV9 to TRBJ2-4; 8 bases fit TRBD1. The CDR3 extends over 15 amino acids. Losses at the gene ends were 3 bases for V and 6 bases for J; bases not matched to a gene: 8. Germline CDR1 is SGDLS and CDR2 is YYNGEE. The DNA for the CDR3 is TGTGCCAGCAGCGGGGGAGGAGACAGGGGAAACATTCAGTACTTC. Translation gives CASSGGGDRGNIQYF.

Details on this clonotype: Mismatch with germline at one junction end may stem from a read error. V usage is TRBV7-3 and J usage is TRBJ2-2, with 8 bases that match TRBD1. The CDR3 consists of 16 residues. Looked up from germline, CDR1 is SGHTA and CDR2 is FQGTGA. In nucleotides, the CDR3 is TGTGCCAGCGGCTTAATCCCGCAGGGGGCCACCGGGGAGCTGTTTTTT. Translation gives CASGLIPQGATGELFF.

Only a few counts were recorded for this clonotype. The V and J genes are TRBV4-1 and TRBJ2-3; no clear D gene. The CDR3 has 16 amino acids. V was pared by 2 bases and J by 2 bases, with 14 bases between. Germline assignment: CDR1 MGHRA and CDR2 YSYEKL. For the CDR3, the DNA is TGCGCCAGCAGCCAAAGGGAAGCGTTTACCACAGATACGCAGTATTTT. Its translation is CASSQREAFTTDTQYF.

This clonotype was counted once. This rearrangement joins TRBV7-2 to TRBJ2-2; D unresolved. The CDR3 sequence is 15 residues long. Trimming removed 0 bases at V and 1 base at J, with 6 bases between. Germline-derived CDR1 and CDR2 are SGHTA and FQGNSA. The CDR3 coding sequence is TGTGCCAGCAGCTTAGCAATCGGGAACACCGGGGAGCTGTTTTTT. The encoded protein is CASSLAIGNTGELFF.

The chain joins TRBV5-5 to TRBJ2-3; D is undetermined. The CDR3 runs to 13 residues. V shed 1 base and J shed 2 bases, with 5 bases lying between them. Germline-derived CDR1 and CDR2 are SGHKS and YYEKEE (reference sequence). For the CDR3, the DNA is TGTGCCAGCAGCTTGTTTGCCACAGATACGCAGTATTTT. Encoded protein: CASSLFATDTQYF. Looking up the rest from reference TRBV5-5 and TRBJ2-3 gives the full variable domain: DAGVTQSPTHLIKTRGQQVTLRCSPISGHKSVSWYQQVLGQGPQFIFQYYEKEERGRGNFPDRFSARQFPNYSSELNVNALLLGDSALYLCASSLFATDTQYFGPGTRLTVL.

The rearrangement links TRBV5-1 to TRBJ2-5; 7 bases fit TRBD1. CDR1 SGHRS and CDR2 YFSETQ come from the germline V gene. The CDR3 is 15 amino acids. Unmatched junction bases numbered 8, after V lost 4 bases and J lost 2 bases. The CDR3 DNA follows: TGCGCCAGCAGCAACCTCGGGACAGCTCAAGAGACCCAGTACTTC. This translates into CASSNLGTAQETQYF.

This clonotype was detected only a few times. V gene TRBV20-1 combines with J gene TRBJ2-5; D gene unclear. The germline V gene has CDR1 DFQATT and CDR2 SNEGSKA (reference sequence). With 6 bases removed from V and 3 bases from J, the gap between germline ends came to 14 bases. The CDR3 covers 13 residues. The CDR3 loop is CSATRLEKETQYF. The CDR3 DNA reads TGCAGTGCAACGAGACTGGAAAAAGAGACCCAGTACTTC.

V usage is TRBV7-6 and J usage is TRBJ1-2; TRBD1 matches at 7 bases. CDR3 length: 18 amino acids. Germline CDR1 reads SGHVS; CDR2 reads FNYEAQ. With V trimmed by 4 bases and J by 3 bases, 17 bases remained unmatched. Here the CDR3 reads CASSSTGTVPWEYYGYTF. The CDR3 DNA is TGTGCCAGCAGCTCCACGGGGACAGTGCCCTGGGAGTACTATGGCTACACCTTC.

This clonotype has at least ten counts. The chain links TRBV7-9 to TRBJ2-3; 14 nucleotides match TRBD2. The CDR3 sequence is 16 residues long. Germline trimming cut 0 bases from V and 6 bases from J; bases unmatched to any gene: 2. Germline V gives CDR1 SEHNR, CDR2 FQNEAQ (reference sequence). DNA for the CDR3: TGTGCCAGCAGCTTAGCGACTAGCGGGAGGGCCGATACGCAGTATTTT. Protein sequence: CASSLATSGRADTQYF.

This clonotype was detected a few times. This chain connects TRBV6-2 or TRBV6-3 to TRBJ2-4, with TRBD1 matching over 7 bases. Germline V CDR1 and CDR2: MNHEY, SVGEGT. CDR3 length: 16 amino acids. Trimming took 6 bases from V and 1 from J; bases not matched to a gene: 9. CDR3 sequence reads: CASSYPGQFAKNIQYF. CDR3 DNA sequence: TGTGCCAGCAGCTACCCGGGACAGTTCGCCAAAAACATTCAGTACTTC.

The V gene is TRBV7-2, the J gene TRBJ2-4; D possibly corresponds to TRBD1 (5 bases). Germline CDR1 is SGHTA and CDR2 is FQGNSA. With 0 bases removed from V and 4 bases from J, the gap between germline ends came to 7 bases. CDR3 length equals 14 residues. CDR3 DNA sequence: TGTACCAGCAGCTTAGCTGCAGGGAAAAACATTCAGTACTTC. Its translation: CTSSLAAGKNIQYF.

V and J are TRBV7-9 and TRBJ2-5; D unclear. The CDR3 totals 16 residues. V lost 2 bases, J lost 3 bases, and 16 bases lay in between. Germline V gene data show CDR1 as SEHNR and CDR2 as FQNEAQ (reference sequence). CDR3 region: CASSLIEVAWEETQYF. The CDR3 bases are TGTGCCAGCAGCTTAATTGAGGTAGCTTGGGAAGAGACCCAGTACTTC.

The chain has TRBV7-9 and TRBJ2-7; 12 bases agree with TRBD1. J lost 5 bases, V lost 4 bases, and 6 bases had no gene match. The germline V gene encodes CDR1 SEHNR and CDR2 FQNEAQ (reference sequence). This CDR3 has 15 residues. This CDR3 is CASSSSGTGGNEQYF. CDR3 DNA sequence: TGTGCCAGCAGCTCCTCCGGGACAGGGGGCAACGAGCAGTACTTC.

The gene calls are TRBV6-2 or TRBV6-3 and TRBJ2-5; D unresolved. Between the trimmed V and J ends, which lost 6 bases and 4 bases, there was a span of 9 bases. The germline gives CDR1 MNHEY, CDR2 SVGEGT. The CDR3 consists of 12 residues. CDR3 in amino acids: CASSSVAETQYF. CDR3 DNA sequence: TGTGCCAGCAGCTCAGTCGCAGAGACCCAGTACTTC.

The chain links TRBV2 to TRBJ2-3; no clear D. The V gene's germline CDR1 is SNHLY and CDR2 FYNNEI. The V gene lost 7 bases and the J gene lost 0 bases, with 11 bases spanning the gap. This CDR3 has 14 residues. CDR3 DNA: TGTGCCAGCATGATTCTAATTAGCACAGATACGCAGTATTTT. It specifies CASMILISTDTQYF.

This clonotype was seen many times. V gene TRBV11-3 combines with J gene TRBJ2-3; D is uncertain. Germline CDR1 reads SGHNT; CDR2 reads YENEEA. CDR3 length equals 14 residues. The V end lost 2 bases, the J end lost 0 bases, and 6 bases lay between the germline ends. The CDR3 region is CASSLTGSTDTQYF. The CDR3 nucleotides are TGTGCCAGCAGCTTAACTGGAAGCACAGATACGCAGTATTTT.

This clonotype was picked up a small number of times. The V and J genes are TRBV4-1 and TRBJ2-7, with a possible D match to TRBD2 (6 bases). Per germline, CDR1 MGHRA and CDR2 YSYEKL. Trimming took off 0 bases at V and 3 bases at J, with 15 bases between the two ends. The CDR3 consists of 16 residues. CDR3 sequence reads: CASSQDKGTGNYEQYF. DNA of the CDR3: TGCGCCAGCAGCCAAGATAAAGGGACTGGGAACTACGAGCAGTACTTC.

The chain is built from TRBV11-3 and TRBJ2-1; weak D call: TRBD1 (5 bases). The J call may be faulty, since TRBJ2-7 better matches the DNA end. Germline V gene data show CDR1 as SGHNT and CDR2 as YENEEA. The CDR3 runs to 17 residues. Here the CDR3 reads CASSTNPGLATYNEQYF. For the CDR3, the DNA is TGTGCCAGCAGCACAAATCCAGGGCTTGCTACCTACAATGAGCAGTACTTC.

This clonotype was counted only a few times. The chain joins TRBV10-3 to TRBJ2-7; no definite D call. The V end lost 3 bases, the J end lost 3 bases, and 15 bases lay between the germline ends. The CDR3 runs to 15 residues. CDR1 is ENHRY and CDR2 is SYGVKD in the germline V gene. The DNA for the CDR3 is TGTGCCATCAGTGAAGGGCAGCCTGAAGGCTACGAGCAGTACTTC. Protein product: CAISEGQPEGYEQYF.

This clonotype was observed a handful of times. The chain employs TRBV20-1 and TRBJ2-4; 10 bases are shared with TRBD2. The closer fit of TRBJ2-7 to the DNA end suggests the J call may be wrong. Germline V gene data show CDR1 as DFQATT and CDR2 as SNEGSKA (reference sequence). The CDR3 consists of 14 residues. The DNA for the CDR3 is TGCAGTGCTAGTGCACTAGCGGGATTGAACGAGCAGTACTTC. It specifies CSASALAGLNEQYF.

The chain is built from TRBV7-2 and TRBJ2-5; the D gene is possibly TRBD1 (6 bases). V was pared by 2 bases and J by 11 bases, with 15 bases between. Germline loops: CDR1 SGHTA, CDR2 FQGNSA. The CDR3 contains 13 residues. CDR3: CASSLSSGTGQYF. The CDR3 coding sequence is TGTGCCAGCAGCTTAAGTTCCGGTACAGGGCAGTACTTC.

The chain recombines TRBV28 with TRBJ2-3; the D gene is possibly TRBD2 (6 bases). Trimming removed 4 bases at V and 5 bases at J, with 19 bases between. The CDR3 has 16 residues. Germline CDR1 is MDHEN and CDR2 is SYDVKM. The CDR3 is CASSSPLALVVDTQYF. The CDR3 DNA reads as TGTGCCAGCAGTTCACCACTAGCCCTTGTGGTAGATACGCAGTATTTT.